Below are 13 T cell receptor beta chains sequenced from a single sample in a study of blood T cell repertoires in COVID-19 (dated by TCRdb to 2018 to 2021). The method behind the library was the immunoSEQ multiplex PCR assay. What TCRdb holds here is the immuneACCESS table cut down to in-frame rearrangements. Part of the clones is not present; checked against another copy, under half of the missing clones reflect an unresolved V gene, and the others are unexplained. The sample table contains tens of thousands of clones; only one count was recorded for about nine tenths of them. Just under 8.5% of the sample comes from the top ten. The sequenced sample consisted of peripheral blood. The origin of the receptors is a woman aged 40 to 49 with active COVID-19.

The chain carries TRBV30 and TRBJ1-1; D is possibly TRBD1 (6 bases). CDR1 and CDR2 from the germline V gene are GTSNPN and SVGIG (reference sequence). This CDR3 comprises 15 residues. With 4 bases removed from V and 0 bases from J, the gap between germline ends came to 15 bases. The DNA for the CDR3 is TGTGCCTGGAAAAACACGGGACACCTGAACACTGAAGCTTTCTTT. It codes for CAWKNTGHLNTEAFF. Together with reference TRBV30 and TRBJ1-1, the CDR3 gives the full variable domain: SQTIHQWPATLVQPVGSPLSLECTVEGTSNPNLYWYRQAAGRGLQLLFYSVGIGQISSEVPQNLSASRPQDRQFILSSKKLLLSDSGFYLCAWKNTGHLNTEAFFGQGTRLTVV.

This chain uses TRBV19 with TRBJ1-2; TRBD1 might be the D (6 bases). The CDR3 covers 13 residues. The V gene's germline CDR1 is LNHDA and CDR2 SQIVND (reference sequence). V was clipped by 5 bases and J by 8 bases, with 15 bases between them. The CDR3: CASSFGQLGGYTF. The DNA of the CDR3 is TGTGCCAGTAGTTTCGGACAGCTTGGGGGCTACACCTTC.

V gene TRBV19 combines with J gene TRBJ1-5; a weak D match, TRBD1 (6 bases). The CDR3 contains 15 residues. In germline, CDR1 is LNHDA, CDR2 SQIVND (reference sequence). With 6 bases removed from V and 7 bases from J, the gap between germline ends came to 19 bases. CDR3 residues: CASSTELNRDQPQHF. In nucleotides, the CDR3 is TGTGCCAGTAGCACAGAATTAAACAGGGACCAGCCCCAGCATTTT.

The V call is TRBV4-1, the J call TRBJ2-6; D may be TRBD1 (6 bases). Germline lookup yields CDR1 MGHRA and CDR2 YSYEKL. This CDR3 is 16 amino acids long. Trimming removed 3 bases at V and 0 bases at J, with 9 bases between. The CDR3 reads CASSHGQLSGANVLTF. In nucleotides, the CDR3 is TGCGCCAGCAGCCACGGACAGCTCTCTGGGGCCAACGTCCTGACTTTC.

This sequence joins TRBV10-3 and TRBJ2-1; TRBD2 matches 9 bases. This CDR3 spans 15 amino acids. Per germline, CDR1 ENHRY and CDR2 SYGVKD. Unmatched junction bases numbered 6, after V lost 0 bases and J lost 9 bases. The CDR3 DNA reads as TGTGCCATCAGTGAGTCGGCGGGGGGGCGTACTGAGCAGTTCTTC. Translation gives CAISESAGGRTEQFF.

This clone was found a few times. The chain is built from TRBV3-1 (or the pseudogene TRBV3-2) and TRBJ1-1; D remains unclear. The V gene's germline CDR1 is LGHDT and CDR2 YNNKEL (reference sequence). This CDR3 is 14 amino acids long. The V and J ends lost 0 bases and 3 bases respectively, with 8 bases between them. CDR3 amino acids: CASSQDAGYTEAFF. Written as DNA, the CDR3 is TGTGCCAGCAGCCAAGATGCGGGATACACTGAAGCTTTCTTT.

This clone is a singleton in its sample. This chain links TRBV2 with TRBJ2-3; D might be TRBD2 (5 bases). The ends were cut back, 4 bases at V and 8 bases at J, with 7 bases in the middle. The CDR3 has 11 amino acids. Germline V CDR1 and CDR2: SNHLY, FYNNEI. CDR3 in amino acids: CASSVGSTQYF. As DNA, the CDR3 is TGTGCCAGCAGTGTTGGGAGTACGCAGTATTTT.

CDR3 in amino acids: CASCPESGWGYTF. CDR3 in DNA: TGTGCCAGCTGCCCGGAGAGCGGCTGGGGCTACACCTTC. This chain uses TRBV2 with TRBJ1-2; D is uncertain. CDR3 length: 13 amino acids. Germline CDR1 SNHLY, CDR2 FYNNEI. Trimming took off 8 bases at V and 8 bases at J, with 18 bases between the two ends.

The chain recombines TRBV2 with TRBJ1-1; D may be TRBD1 (5 bases). Germline V gene lookup returns CDR1 SNHLY and CDR2 FYNNEI. CDR3 length equals 14 residues. Trimming removed 5 bases at V and 1 base at J, with 11 bases between. The CDR3: CASSPQGGNTEAFF. The CDR3 DNA sequence: TGTGCCAGCAGTCCTCAGGGAGGGAACACTGAAGCTTTCTTT. The variable domain in full, completed from reference TRBV2 and TRBJ1-1, reads EPEVTQTPSHQVTQMGQEVILRCVPISNHLYFYWYRQILGQKVEFLVSFYNNEISEKSEIFDDQFSVERPDGSNFTLKIRSTKLEDSAMYFCASSPQGGNTEAFFGQGTRLTVV.

The rearrangement uses TRBV5-5 and TRBJ2-7, with 7 positions matching TRBD1. CDR3 length: 16 amino acids. J was trimmed by 7 bases and V by 4 bases; bases with no gene match: 17. Germline V gene data show CDR1 as SGHKS and CDR2 as YYEKEE (reference sequence). The CDR3 spells CASSVTLWTGYFEQYF. The CDR3 coding sequence is TGTGCCAGCAGCGTCACCCTCTGGACAGGCTACTTTGAGCAGTACTTC.

This chain connects TRBV5-4 to TRBJ1-5; 9 bases align to TRBD1. With V trimmed by 4 bases and J by 3 bases, 5 bases remained unmatched. Germline CDR1 SGHNT, CDR2 YYREEE (reference sequence). This CDR3 is 15 amino acids long. The CDR3, as DNA: TGTGCCAGCAGCCAGGACAGGGGCATCAATCAGCCCCAGCATTTT. This sequence encodes CASSQDRGINQPQHF.

The V and J genes are TRBV6-5 and TRBJ1-4, with 7 bases lining up with TRBD1. This CDR3 comprises 14 residues. CDR1 and CDR2 from the germline V gene are MNHEY and SVGAGI. J was trimmed by 2 bases and V by 7 bases; bases with no gene match: 4. Here the CDR3 reads CASTRTGTNEKLFF. In DNA, the CDR3 is TGTGCCAGCACCAGGACAGGCACTAATGAAAAACTGTTTTTT.

The rearrangement uses TRBV5-4 and TRBJ1-1; a weak D match, TRBD1 (5 bases). CDR3 length: 15 residues. The germline V gene has CDR1 SGHNT and CDR2 YYREEE (reference sequence). Trimming removed 0 bases from V and 0 bases from J, with 9 bases in between. The CDR3 coding sequence is TGTGCCAGCAGCTTGGTTTTAGGGGTGAACACTGAAGCTTTCTTT. Its translation: CASSLVLGVNTEAFF.